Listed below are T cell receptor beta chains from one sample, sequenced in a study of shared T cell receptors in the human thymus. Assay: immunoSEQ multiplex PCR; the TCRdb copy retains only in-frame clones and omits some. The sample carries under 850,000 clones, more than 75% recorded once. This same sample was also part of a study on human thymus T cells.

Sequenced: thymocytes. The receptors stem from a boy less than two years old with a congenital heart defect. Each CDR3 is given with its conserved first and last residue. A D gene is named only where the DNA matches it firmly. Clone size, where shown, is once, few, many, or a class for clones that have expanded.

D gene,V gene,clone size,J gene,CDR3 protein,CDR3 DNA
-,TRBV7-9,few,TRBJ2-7,CASSFKGDEQYF,TGTGCCAGCAGCTTTAAAGGGGACGAGCAGTACTTC
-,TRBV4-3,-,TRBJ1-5,CASSRWGGQPQHF,TGCGCCAGCAGCCGTTGGGGGGGTCAGCCCCAGCATTTT
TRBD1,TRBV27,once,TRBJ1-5,CASSLSPPTGEGCNQPQHF,TGTGCCAGCAGTTTATCACCCCCGACAGGGGAGGGTTGCAATCAGCCCCAGCATTTT
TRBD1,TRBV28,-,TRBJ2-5,CASNPPGQGARETQYF,TGTGCCAGCAACCCCCCGGGACAGGGGGCGCGGGAGACCCAGTACTTC
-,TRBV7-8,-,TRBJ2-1,CASSSSPTGLGYNEQFF,TGTGCCAGCAGCTCCAGCCCCACAGGGTTAGGATACAATGAGCAGTTCTTC
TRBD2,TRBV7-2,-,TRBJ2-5,CASSIPGTRDRETQYF,TGTGCCAGCAGCATCCCCGGGACTAGAGATCGAGAGACCCAGTACTTC
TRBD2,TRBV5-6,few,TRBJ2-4,CASHGRGRDIQYF,TGTGCCAGCCATGGGAGAGGGAGGGACATTCAGTACTTC
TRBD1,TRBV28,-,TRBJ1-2,CASSPPTGDYGYTF,TGTGCCAGCAGTCCCCCGACAGGGGACTATGGCTACACCTTC
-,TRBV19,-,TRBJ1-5,CASSIGFLGPRVGNQPQHF,TGTGCCAGTAGTATAGGTTTTTTGGGGCCCCGAGTCGGCAATCAGCCCCAGCATTTT
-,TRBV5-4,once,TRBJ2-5,CASSLVERGKDETQYF,TGTGCCAGCAGCTTGGTGGAAAGGGGGAAGGATGAGACCCAGTACTTC
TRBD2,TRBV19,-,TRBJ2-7,CASSIGLAGSYEQYF,TGTGCCAGTAGTATTGGACTAGCGGGCTCCTACGAGCAGTACTTC
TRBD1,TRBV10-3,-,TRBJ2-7,CAISDPGPTGISYEQYF,TGTGCCATCAGTGACCCCGGGCCGACAGGGATCTCCTACGAGCAGTACTTC
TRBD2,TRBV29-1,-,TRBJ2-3,CSAGGLAGDTQYF,TGCAGCGCCGGGGGCCTAGCGGGAGATACGCAGTATTTT
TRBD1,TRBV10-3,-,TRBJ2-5,CAISQPTGAQETQYF,TGTGCCATCAGTCAGCCGACAGGGGCTCAAGAGACCCAGTACTTC
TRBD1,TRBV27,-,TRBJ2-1,CASSRIDRDHEQFF,TGTGCCAGCAGCCGAATCGACAGGGACCATGAGCAGTTCTTC
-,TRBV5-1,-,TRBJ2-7,CASSTTGRASYEQYF,TGCGCCAGCAGCACCACAGGGAGAGCAAGCTACGAGCAGTACTTC
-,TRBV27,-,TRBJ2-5,CASSPRQAQETQYF,TGTGCCAGCAGTCCCCGACAGGCCCAAGAGACCCAGTACTTC
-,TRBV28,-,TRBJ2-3,CASNGGPGTDTQYF,TGTGCCAGCAACGGAGGGCCCGGCACAGATACGCAGTATTTT
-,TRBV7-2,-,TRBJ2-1,CASSLRTNGGSSYNEQFF,TGTGCCAGCAGCTTAAGGACCAACGGAGGGAGCTCCTACAATGAGCAGTTCTTC
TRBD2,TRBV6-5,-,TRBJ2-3,CASSSGRAVADTQYF,TGTGCCAGCAGTAGCGGGAGGGCCGTGGCAGATACGCAGTATTTT
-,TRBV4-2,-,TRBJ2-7,CASSQDLGEGDFYEQYF,TGTGCCAGCAGCCAAGATCTAGGGGAGGGGGATTTCTACGAGCAGTACTTC
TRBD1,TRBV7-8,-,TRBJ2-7,CASESGTGGNEQYF,TGTGCCAGCGAATCCGGGACAGGGGGAAACGAGCAGTACTTC
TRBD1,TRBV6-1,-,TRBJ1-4,CASGLRDRGMNGLFF,TGTGCCAGCGGTCTCCGGGACAGGGGAATGAACGGACTGTTTTTT
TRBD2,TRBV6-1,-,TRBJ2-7,CASRVAGEVYEQYF,TGTGCCAGCAGGGTAGCGGGAGAGGTCTACGAGCAGTACTTC
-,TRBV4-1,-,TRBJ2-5,CASSQGLAREETQYF,TGCGCCAGCAGCCAAGGGTTGGCTCGGGAAGAGACCCAGTACTTC
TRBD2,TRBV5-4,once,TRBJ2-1,CASSLHSGRPRNEQFF,TGTGCCAGCAGCTTACATAGCGGGAGGCCGCGGAATGAGCAGTTCTTC
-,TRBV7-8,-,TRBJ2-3,CASSLRMGRSTDTQYF,TGTGCCAGCAGCTTAAGGATGGGGCGGAGCACAGATACGCAGTATTTT
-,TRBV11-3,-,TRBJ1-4,CASGETAGAEKLFF,TGTGCCAGCGGTGAGACAGCTGGAGCCGAAAAACTGTTTTTT
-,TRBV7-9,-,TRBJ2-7,CASSLAIAPRGYEQYF,TGTGCCAGCAGCTTAGCCATAGCGCCCCGGGGTTACGAGCAGTACTTC
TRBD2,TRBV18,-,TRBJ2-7,CASSPGLAEAYEQYF,TGTGCCAGCTCACCAGGACTAGCGGAGGCCTACGAGCAGTACTTC
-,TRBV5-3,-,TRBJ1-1,CARSLDRPTEAFF,TGTGCCAGAAGCTTGGACAGACCCACTGAAGCTTTCTTT
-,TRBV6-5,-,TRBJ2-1,CASSYSGRTQFF,TGTGCCAGCAGTTACTCAGGGAGGACGCAGTTCTTC
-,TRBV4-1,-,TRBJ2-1,CASSPGRGGYEQFF,TGCGCCAGCAGCCCCGGGCGGGGTGGGTATGAGCAGTTCTTC
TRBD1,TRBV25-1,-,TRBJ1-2,CASSEYQGQPYGYTF,TGTGCCAGCAGTGAATATCAGGGACAGCCCTATGGCTACACCTTC
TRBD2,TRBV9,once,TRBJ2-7,CASSISGTSGGAYEQYF,TGTGCCAGCAGCATCTCCGGGACTAGCGGAGGGGCCTACGAGCAGTACTTC
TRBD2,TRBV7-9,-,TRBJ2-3,CASSADGGLAGPDTQYF,TGTGCCAGCAGCGCAGATGGCGGGCTAGCGGGACCAGATACGCAGTATTTT
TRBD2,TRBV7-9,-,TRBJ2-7,CASASGGYYEQYF,TGTGCCAGCGCCAGCGGGGGCTACTACGAGCAGTACTTC
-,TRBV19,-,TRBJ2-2,CASSIEGAGETGELFF,TGTGCCAGTAGTATAGAAGGGGCAGGGGAGACCGGGGAGCTGTTTTTT
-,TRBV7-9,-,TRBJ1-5,CASSLSSSNQPQHF,TGTGCCAGCAGCTTATCGAGTAGCAATCAGCCCCAGCATTTT
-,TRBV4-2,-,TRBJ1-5,CASSQELYFPRGTASNQPQHF,TGTGCCAGCAGCCAAGAATTATATTTCCCCCGGGGGACGGCTAGCAATCAGCCCCAGCATTTT
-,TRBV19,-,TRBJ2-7,CASSAAGRGALSYEQYF,TGTGCCAGTAGTGCCGCTGGGAGGGGGGCGCTTTCCTACGAGCAGTACTTC
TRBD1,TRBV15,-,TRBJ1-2,CATSLGQGYGYTF,TGTGCCACCAGTTTGGGACAGGGCTATGGCTACACCTTC
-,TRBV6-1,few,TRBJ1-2,CASRTPDKLNYGYTF,TGTGCCAGCAGGACCCCCGACAAGCTTAACTATGGCTACACCTTC
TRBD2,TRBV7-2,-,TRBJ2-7,CASSLEAPGLADEQYF,TGTGCCAGCAGCTTAGAAGCCCCGGGACTAGCGGACGAGCAGTACTTC
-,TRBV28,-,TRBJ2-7,CASSLDFWGEQYF,TGTGCCAGCAGTTTGGACTTCTGGGGCGAGCAGTACTTC
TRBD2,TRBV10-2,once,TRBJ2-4,CASRLAGAGAKNIQYF,TGCGCCAGCAGACTAGCGGGAGCGGGTGCCAAAAACATTCAGTACTTC
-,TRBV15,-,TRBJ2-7,CATSRGVLDTYEQYF,TGTGCCACCAGCAGAGGGGTATTAGACACCTACGAGCAGTACTTC
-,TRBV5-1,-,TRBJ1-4,CASSLGQKVNEKLFF,TGCGCCAGCAGCCTAGGACAGAAGGTTAATGAAAAACTGTTTTTT
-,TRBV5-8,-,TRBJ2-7,CASSLGGGAAWEQYF,TGTGCCAGCAGCTTGGGTGGGGGCGCCGCATGGGAGCAGTACTTC
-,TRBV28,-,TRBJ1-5,CASSPKGRAYYSNQPQHF,TGTGCCAGCAGTCCCAAGGGCAGGGCATACTATAGCAATCAGCCCCAGCATTTT